These 25 T cell receptor beta chains share one sample of origin, sequenced in a study of shared clonotypes between healthy human individuals. Cells designated naive CD8 were CD45RO-negative and were positively selected for CCR7, with terminally differentiated effector memory CD45RA+ cells excluded. Data came from immunoSEQ multiplex PCR; TCRdb stores just in-frame clones and leaves some out. The sample consists of approximately 2,200,000 clones, about 93% of them appearing once. Sequenced: naive CD8+ T cells from PBMCs. These receptors originate from a man aged 18 to 30 in good health. Some clones in this sample may be carry-over from other donors' samples.

The genes are TRBV4-2 and TRBJ2-5, with D tentatively TRBD2 (7 bases). V shed 1 base and J shed 0 bases, with 12 bases lying between them. The CDR3 runs to 16 residues. Looked up from germline, CDR1 is LGHNA and CDR2 is YNFKEQ. CDR3 nucleotide sequence: TGTGCCAGCAGCCAAGGAGGGGGGGCCCACCAAGAGACCCAGTACTTC. Its translation is CASSQGGGAHQETQYF.

The DNA of the CDR3 is TGTGCCAGCAGCTCCCGTCGGGGAGATCAAACAGATACGCAGTATTTT. Its translation: CASSSRRGDQTDTQYF. The chain has TRBV11-2 and TRBJ2-3; the D gene is possibly TRBD2 (5 bases). V lost 4 bases and J 3 bases, leaving 17 bases between the germline ends. Germline-derived CDR1 and CDR2 are SGHAT and FQNNGV. This CDR3 region has 16 residues.

The V gene is TRBV5-8, the J gene TRBJ2-5; D may be TRBD1 (5 bases). V dropped 3 bases and J dropped 3 bases, with 18 bases sitting between them. Germline loops: CDR1 SGHTS, CDR2 YDEGEE. The CDR3 length is 16 residues. The chain's CDR3 is CASSSPRRGWEETQYF. CDR3 nucleotide sequence: TGTGCCAGCAGCTCTCCGAGAAGGGGCTGGGAAGAGACCCAGTACTTC.

Notes on this clone: Within the sample, other DNA sequences also encode this same CDR3. The J gene is TRBJ2-1, the V gene TRBV27, with 8 nucleotides matching TRBD2. J lost 7 bases, V lost 1 base, and 6 bases had no gene match. CDR3 size: 15 residues. Germline CDR1 and CDR2: MNHEY and SMNVEV (reference sequence). For the CDR3, the DNA is TGTGCCAGCAGTTTATTGGGGACTAGTGGTAATGAGCAGTTCTTC. It encodes CASSLLGTSGNEQFF.

V and J are TRBV28 and TRBJ1-2, with a tentative D call TRBD1 (6 bases). Trimming removed 6 bases from V and 5 bases from J, with 13 bases in between. The CDR3 covers 13 residues. Germline CDR1 and CDR2: MDHEN and SYDVKM. The CDR3 nucleotides read TGTGCCAGCAGAGAGACAGGTGATTATGGCTACACCTTC. Translation gives CASRETGDYGYTF.

V and J are TRBV27 and TRBJ1-1, with D possibly being TRBD1 (6 bases). The V gene's germline CDR1 is MNHEY and CDR2 SMNVEV (reference sequence). The CDR3 is 16 residues long. With 8 bases removed from V and 0 bases from J, the gap between germline ends came to 19 bases. This chain's CDR3 is CASRPRQGRMNTEAFF. CDR3 coding DNA: TGTGCCAGCCGCCCGAGGCAGGGGCGCATGAACACTGAAGCTTTCTTT.

The rearrangement joins TRBV27 to TRBJ2-3; TRBD2 agrees at 8 bases. The V and J ends lost 6 bases and 4 bases, in that order; junction bases with no gene match: 6. The CDR3 loop spans 14 amino acids. The germline V gene encodes CDR1 MNHEY and CDR2 SMNVEV (reference sequence). Written as DNA, the CDR3 is TGTGCCAGCAGCACGGGGGGGGTTGCAGATACGCAGTATTTT. Amino acid sequence: CASSTGGVADTQYF.

The V gene is TRBV18, the J gene TRBJ1-2; weak D call: TRBD1 (5 bases). The CDR3 sequence is 15 residues long. Looked up from germline, CDR1 is KGHSH and CDR2 is LQKENI. V shed 2 bases and J shed 3 bases, with 13 bases lying between them. The CDR3 region is CASSPTRELDYGYTF. For the CDR3, the DNA is TGTGCCAGCTCACCAACCAGGGAGCTCGACTATGGCTACACCTTC.

DNA of the CDR3: TGTGCCAGCAGCGTAGTTGGTAGCGGGAGGGTGAATGAGCAGTTCTTC. This encodes CASSVVGSGRVNEQFF. The chain recombines TRBV9 with TRBJ2-1; TRBD2 matches at 11 bases. Per the germline V gene, CDR1 is SGDLS and CDR2 is YYNGEE. With V trimmed by 0 bases and J by 7 bases, 6 bases remained unmatched. This CDR3 contains 16 residues.

V usage is TRBV6-4 and J usage is TRBJ2-1; D may correspond to TRBD1 or TRBD2 (5 bases each). The CDR3 spans 14 residues. Trimming stripped 5 bases from V and 4 bases from J, with 12 bases between. Germline CDR1 is MRHNA and CDR2 is SNTAGT. Here the CDR3 reads CASSNRDGYNEQFF. In DNA, the CDR3 is TGTGCCAGCAGTAACCGGGACGGATACAATGAGCAGTTCTTC.

This clone was recorded only once. The rearrangement joins TRBV4-3 to TRBJ2-1; TRBD2 matches 15 bases. Germline lookup yields CDR1 LGHNA and CDR2 YSLEER. There are 17 residues in the CDR3. The V segment lost 1 base and the J segment 10 bases; nucleotides outside the gene matches: 8. The CDR3 region has the DNA TGCGCCAGCAGCCAAGGGACTAGCGGGAGGGTATCATGGGAGCAGTTCTTC. Encoded protein: CASSQGTSGRVSWEQFF.

V usage is TRBV14 and J usage is TRBJ2-2; 9 positions agree with TRBD2. Germline CDR1 is SGHDN and CDR2 is FVKESK. V dropped 0 bases and J dropped 0; count of bases not matched to a gene: 8. The CDR3 length is 19 residues. Written as DNA, the CDR3 is TGTGCCAGCAGCCAAGATGAAGGACTAGCGAACGCGAACACCGGGGAGCTGTTTTTT. It yields the protein CASSQDEGLANANTGELFF.

The sample holds one count of this clone. The genes are TRBV5-1 and TRBJ2-1; D unresolved. The CDR3 is 12 residues long. V lost 7 bases, J lost 10 bases, and 15 bases lay in between. Germline-derived CDR1 and CDR2 are SGHRS and YFSETQ. The CDR3 coding sequence is TGCGCCAGCGGTTGGTTTGCCGACGAGCAGTTCTTC. As protein: CASGWFADEQFF.

A word on this clone: Its ends do not fully match the called genes, so a read error is possible. J is TRBJ2-7 and V is TRBV5-1; a weak D match, TRBD1 (6 bases). The CDR3 length is 14 residues. Germline assignment: CDR1 SGHRS and CDR2 YFSETQ. The CDR3: CAGSLVGADYEQYF. CDR3 sequence (DNA): TGCGCCGGCAGCTTGGTGGGGGCTGATTACGAGCAGTACTTC.

The chain combines TRBV5-4 with TRBJ1-2; D remains unclear. The CDR3 covers 15 residues. Germline CDR1 SGHNT, CDR2 YYREEE (reference sequence). Trimming left V 0 bases short and J 0 bases short, with 9 bases between. CDR3 sequence (DNA): TGTGCCAGCAGCTTGGCCGTTCTAGCTAACTATGGCTACACCTTC. It specifies CASSLAVLANYGYTF.

This chain joins TRBV28 and TRBJ2-7; TRBD2 matches at 11 bases. The germline gives CDR1 MDHEN, CDR2 SYDVKM. V was clipped by 5 bases and J by 2 bases; unmatched bases: 14. The length of the CDR3 is 18 residues. Here the CDR3 reads CASSPTIRLAGKAYEQYF. CDR3 nucleotides: TGTGCCAGCAGTCCGACCATCAGACTAGCGGGAAAGGCCTACGAGCAGTACTTC.

The rearrangement links TRBV27 to TRBJ2-3; 9 bases are shared with TRBD2. Germline trimming cut 5 bases from V and 2 bases from J; bases unmatched to any gene: 8. The CDR3 contains 16 residues. Germline loops: CDR1 MNHEY, CDR2 SMNVEV (reference sequence). The CDR3 bases are TGTGCCAGCAGTGTTAGCGGGAGCCCACTCACAGATACGCAGTATTTT. Amino acids: CASSVSGSPLTDTQYF.

This sequence joins TRBV29-1 and TRBJ2-1; TRBD2 agrees at 11 bases. CDR3 length: 13 residues. CDR1 and CDR2 (germline): SQVTM, ANQGSEA. After removal of 8 bases from V and 5 bases from J, the junction contained 5 bases not matched to a gene. The CDR3 coding sequence is TGCAGCTCCGGACTAGCGGGCCACAATGAGCAGTTCTTC. Amino acid sequence: CSSGLAGHNEQFF.

The rearrangement joins TRBV11-2 to TRBJ2-1; weak D call: TRBD2 (6 bases). Germline V gives CDR1 SGHAT, CDR2 FQNNGV. CDR3 length: 15 amino acids. With 4 bases removed from V and 5 bases from J, the gap between germline ends came to 15 bases. The CDR3 DNA follows: TGTGCCAGCAGCTCCAGGGAGGAGAATAACAATGAGCAGTTCTTC. Amino acid sequence: CASSSREENNNEQFF.

CDR3 region: CASSPRTSRTYEQYF. The CDR3 DNA reads TGCGCCAGCAGTCCGAGGACTAGCAGAACGTACGAGCAGTACTTC. The rearrangement uses TRBV10-2 and TRBJ2-7, with 8 nucleotides matching TRBD2. This CDR3 region has 15 residues. J gave up 4 bases and V 5 bases, and 10 bases lay outside the gene matches. Germline V gene lookup returns CDR1 WSHSY and CDR2 SAAADI.

For the CDR3, the DNA is TGCGCCAGCAGCCAAGATCTCAGAGGCTCCTACAATGAGCAGTTCTTC. Its protein product is CASSQDLRGSYNEQFF. The chain joins TRBV4-1 to TRBJ2-1, with unresolved D. The CDR3 loop spans 16 amino acids. V was pared by 0 bases and J by 0 bases, with 9 bases between. Germline-derived CDR1 and CDR2 are MGHRA and YSYEKL.

The chain has TRBV7-2 and TRBJ2-1, with TRBD2 as a possible D gene (5 bases). The V end lost 4 bases, the J end lost 0 bases, and 10 bases lay between the germline ends. Looked up from germline, CDR1 is SGHTA and CDR2 is FQGNSA. This CDR3 has 15 amino acids. The CDR3 DNA follows: TGTGCCAGCAGCTCGGAAGACTACTCCTACAATGAGCAGTTCTTC. This encodes CASSSEDYSYNEQFF.

The V gene is TRBV5-8, the J gene TRBJ2-5; D is unclear. Per the germline V gene, CDR1 is SGHTS and CDR2 is YDEGEE. The CDR3 is 15 residues long. Trimming took off 0 bases at V and 5 bases at J, with 14 bases between the two ends. This CDR3 reads CASSLDRVESETQYF. DNA of the CDR3: TGTGCCAGCAGCTTGGATAGGGTTGAATCGGAGACCCAGTACTTC.

This clone was seen just once. This chain joins TRBV5-1 and TRBJ2-5; D remains ambiguous. CDR3 length: 12 amino acids. Germline CDR1 and CDR2: SGHRS and YFSETQ. V was clipped by 6 bases and J by 3 bases, with 9 bases between them. Here the CDR3 DNA reads TGCGCCAGCACGGCACAAAAAGAGACCCAGTACTTC. Protein: CASTAQKETQYF.

In this sample, this clone turned up once. The chain couples TRBV28 to TRBJ1-1; possibly TRBD1 for D (5 bases). Trimming removed 2 bases from V and 7 bases from J, with 11 bases in between. CDR3 length: 13 residues. From germline, CDR1 is MDHEN and CDR2 SYDVKM. The CDR3, as DNA: TGTGCCAGCAGTTTAAGAGGGGTTAATGAAGCTTTCTTT. It is translated as CASSLRGVNEAFF.